This T cell receptor (beta chain) was sequenced during a study of blood T cell repertoires in COVID-19. As originally analysed: The authors estimated nucleated cell counts from reference gene primer amplification. Sequenced by immunoSEQ multiplex PCR; TCRdb stores in-frame clones only, minus some. V and J calls and clone size are copied from that table; D and trimming were computed from the DNA. The table shows about 100,000 clones, with roughly nine tenths occurring only once. The TCR sequence derives from a human donor in a cohort sampled during active COVID-19. The sample taken for sequencing was peripheral blood.

The DNA of the CDR3 is TGCGCCAGCAGGGAAGTAGGGACAGCAGTCTACAATGAGCAGTTCTTC. This gives the protein CASREVGTAVYNEQFF. The V gene is TRBV4-1, the J gene TRBJ2-1, with 7 nucleotides matching TRBD1. The length of the CDR3 is 16 residues. Germline V gene sequence: CDR1 MGHRA, CDR2 YSYEKL. V dropped 6 bases and J dropped 3; count of bases not matched to a gene: 11.